The 25 T cell receptor beta chains below come from one sample, sequenced in a study of TIL therapy for anti-PD-1-resistant metastatic lung cancer (dated by TCRdb to the early 2020s). Sample time point, as interpreted from the label and publication: pre-treatment sample, taken before nivolumab and TIL therapy. Using bias-controlled multiplex PCR with the immunoSEQ v3 hsTCRB kit, the TCR beta CDR3 regions were amplified from genomic DNA. TCRdb stores this immuneACCESS table with in-frame sequences only. Part of the clones is absent; in the studies checked, under half of the shortfall reflects unresolved V genes, and no reason is known for the rest. For this sample the table gives tens of thousands of clones, of which around 90% were detected only once. Of the sample, 2.5% to 3% falls within the top ten clones. Source: blood, taken at baseline. Receptor source: a person aged 25 to 85 with non-small cell lung cancer.

In nucleotides, the CDR3 is TGTGCCAGCAGTTCCTCGACAGGGGCCTATGGCTACACCTTC. Translated: CASSSSTGAYGYTF. The chain carries TRBV27 and TRBJ1-2; 8 bases match TRBD1. There are 14 residues in the CDR3. V lost 4 bases and J lost 4; bases outside the gene matches: 5. The germline V gene encodes CDR1 MNHEY and CDR2 SMNVEV (reference sequence).

This clone has just one count. The V call is TRBV5-6, the J call TRBJ2-3; tentative D call: TRBD1 (5 bases). CDR3 length: 15 residues. CDR1 SGHDT and CDR2 YYEEEE come from the germline V gene. The V and J ends lost 3 bases and 2 bases respectively, with 13 bases between them. CDR3 sequence: CASSSTALSTDTQYF. For the CDR3, the DNA is TGTGCCAGCAGCTCGACAGCCTTATCCACAGATACGCAGTATTTT.

This clone was seen just once. The chain uses TRBV19 and TRBJ1-1; 8 nucleotides align to TRBD1. The ends lost 7 bases at V and 1 base at J; junction bases unmatched: 5. The CDR3 runs 14 residues. Germline V gives CDR1 LNHDA, CDR2 SQIVND (reference sequence). The CDR3 spells CASIKDRENTEAFF. The CDR3 region has the DNA TGTGCCAGTATAAAGGACAGGGAGAACACTGAAGCTTTCTTT.

This CDR3 is CASSQGTVVNEKLFF. CDR3 DNA sequence: TGTGCCAGCAGCCAAGGGACGGTAGTGAACGAAAAACTGTTTTTT. This rearrangement joins TRBV4-2 to TRBJ1-4; no clear D. The germline V gene has CDR1 LGHNA and CDR2 YNFKEQ. Trimming cost V 1 base and J 8 bases, with 14 bases left between them. This CDR3 has 15 amino acids.

A remark on this clone: The junction differs from germline at one of its ends, possibly a read error. The rearrangement links TRBV18 to TRBJ1-1; possibly TRBD1 for D (6 bases). The CDR3 totals 15 residues. Per germline, CDR1 KGHSH and CDR2 LQKENI. The CDR3, as DNA: TGTGCCAGCGCCGAGGGGGGCGTCTCCGCCACTAAAGCTTTCTTT. As protein: CASAEGGVSATKAFF.

The genes are TRBV4-1 and TRBJ1-1; possible D gene TRBD1, 5 bases. The CDR3 consists of 16 residues. The V gene lost 5 bases and the J gene lost 2 bases, with 18 bases spanning the gap. The germline CDR1 and CDR2 sequences are MGHRA and YSYEKL. The CDR3 DNA is TGCGCCAGCAGCGACCGGACACTTACACCCAACACTGAAGCTTTCTTT. It specifies CASSDRTLTPNTEAFF.

This clone is a singleton in its sample. The genes are TRBV27 and TRBJ2-2, with D possibly being TRBD1 (6 bases). The V gene's germline CDR1 is MNHEY and CDR2 SMNVEV (reference sequence). This CDR3 has 13 amino acids. V was shortened by 6 bases and J by 1 base, with 6 bases between the two germline ends. The CDR3 spells CASRTGNTGELFF. The DNA for the CDR3 is TGTGCCAGCAGGACAGGGAACACCGGGGAGCTGTTTTTT.

This clone was seen more than once but under ten times. The V call is TRBV4-1, the J call TRBJ2-7; D uncertain. Germline V CDR1 and CDR2: MGHRA, YSYEKL. The CDR3 has 13 residues. Trimming left V 8 bases short and J 1 base short, with 12 bases between. The CDR3 spells CASSQTTSYEQYF. The CDR3 nucleotides are TGCGCCAGCTCCCAAACGACATCCTACGAGCAGTACTTC.

The rearrangement links TRBV30 to TRBJ1-5; no reliable D call. The germline CDR1 and CDR2 sequences are GTSNPN and SVGIG (reference sequence). The CDR3 is 14 residues long. V gave up 3 bases and J gave up 2 bases, with 11 bases separating them. In nucleotides, the CDR3 is TGTGCCTGGAGCACCGACGCGGGCAATCAGCCCCAGCATTTT. The encoded protein is CAWSTDAGNQPQHF.

V is TRBV30 and J is TRBJ2-7; possibly TRBD1 for D (6 bases). Germline loops: CDR1 GTSNPN, CDR2 SVGIG (reference sequence). The CDR3 sequence is 12 residues long. Between the trimmed V and J ends, which lost 5 bases and 3 bases, there was a span of 11 bases. CDR3 amino acids: CAWEGVNYEQYF. CDR3 coding DNA: TGTGCCTGGGAGGGGGTGAACTACGAGCAGTACTTC.

The J gene is TRBJ1-5, the V gene TRBV7-9; D perhaps matches TRBD1 (6 bases). The CDR3 spans 16 residues. The ends were cut back, 1 base at V and 2 bases at J, with 12 bases in the middle. Germline V gives CDR1 SEHNR, CDR2 FQNEAQ (reference sequence). This CDR3 reads CASSLGGGPGNQPQHF. DNA for the CDR3: TGTGCCAGCAGCTTAGGAGGGGGGCCGGGCAATCAGCCCCAGCATTTT.

This chain joins TRBV12-2 and TRBJ1-2. TRBV12-2 is marked as a pseudogene. CDR3 length: 15 residues. The CDR3 spells CASRLGEVANYGYTF. The DNA for the CDR3 is TGTGCAAGTCGCTTAGGGGAGGTAGCAAACTATGGCTACACCTTC.

This chain links TRBV2 with TRBJ1-1, with TRBD1 matching 7 bases. Germline V gene lookup returns CDR1 SNHLY and CDR2 FYNNEI. The CDR3 is made up of 12 amino acids. J was trimmed by 3 bases and V by 8 bases; bases with no gene match: 3. CDR3 DNA sequence: TGTGCCAGCGAGCAGGGGGACACTGAAGCTTTCTTT. Residues: CASEQGDTEAFF. The whole variable domain, filled in from reference TRBV2 and TRBJ1-1, reads EPEVTQTPSHQVTQMGQEVILRCVPISNHLYFYWYRQILGQKVEFLVSFYNNEISEKSEIFDDQFSVERPDGSNFTLKIRSTKLEDSAMYFCASEQGDTEAFFGQGTRLTVV.

The V and J genes are TRBV4-1 and TRBJ2-1; TRBD2 agrees at 12 bases. The trim removed 5 bases at V and 4 bases at J, leaving 6 bases unmatched. The CDR3 loop spans 16 amino acids. From germline, CDR1 is MGHRA and CDR2 YSYEKL. CDR3 DNA: TGCGCCAGCAGCGCAGCCCTAGCGGGGGGGTACAATGAGCAGTTCTTC. Translation: CASSAALAGGYNEQFF.

V usage is TRBV29-1 and J usage is TRBJ1-1; D call uncertain. Per the germline V gene, CDR1 is SQVTM and CDR2 is ANQGSEA. V lost 6 bases, J lost 2 bases, and 7 bases lay in between. This CDR3 contains 11 residues. The CDR3 DNA is TGCAGCGTGTCGAGTAACACTGAAGCTTTCTTT. This gives the protein CSVSSNTEAFF.

CDR3 protein: CASSPRGGSGSNEQFF. The CDR3 region has the DNA TGCGCCAGCAGCCCGCGGGGAGGGTCCGGATCCAATGAGCAGTTCTTC. The gene calls are TRBV5-1 and TRBJ2-1, with 7 nucleotides matching TRBD2. The CDR3 sequence is 16 residues long. The V gene's germline CDR1 is SGHRS and CDR2 YFSETQ. Unmatched junction bases numbered 13, after V lost 4 bases and J lost 6 bases.

The chain carries TRBV5-1 and TRBJ2-7; no clear D. V was clipped by 4 bases and J by 0 bases, with 11 bases between them. Germline V lookup: CDR1 SGHRS, CDR2 YFSETQ. The CDR3 spans 14 residues. Written as DNA, the CDR3 is TGCGCCAGCAGCCCGCAACGGGTCTCCTACGAGCAGTACTTC. Its translation is CASSPQRVSYEQYF.

J is TRBJ2-7 and V is TRBV18, with 11 bases matching TRBD2. Germline V gene lookup returns CDR1 KGHSH and CDR2 LQKENI. V trimming: 3 bases; J trimming: 3 bases; junction bases outside the gene matches: 7. The CDR3 contains 16 residues. This CDR3 reads CASSPRTSGSDYEQYF. CDR3 sequence (DNA): TGTGCCAGCTCACCTAGAACTAGCGGGAGTGACTACGAGCAGTACTTC.

The chain links TRBV6-1 to TRBJ2-7; D is perhaps TRBD1 or TRBD2 (6 bases each). Deletions cut 2 bases from V and 2 bases from J, with 13 bases between. Germline values: CDR1 MNHNS, CDR2 SASEGT. This CDR3 comprises 15 residues. The chain's CDR3 is CASSEISGDTYEQYF. The CDR3 bases are TGTGCCAGCAGTGAAATATCGGGGGACACCTACGAGCAGTACTTC.

The V gene is TRBV18, the J gene TRBJ2-7; D is unresolved. V was shortened by 0 bases and J by 6 bases, with 9 bases between the two germline ends. This CDR3 has 13 amino acids. The germline CDR1 and CDR2 sequences are KGHSH and LQKENI. The CDR3 sequence is CASSPPSRSEQYF. The CDR3 DNA sequence: TGTGCCAGCTCACCACCTTCCAGAAGCGAGCAGTACTTC.

This sequence joins TRBV11-2 and TRBJ1-1; no clear D. Germline values: CDR1 SGHAT, CDR2 FQNNGV. The CDR3 is made up of 13 amino acids. The V end was cut by 5 bases, the J end by 1 base, with 8 bases between. DNA for the CDR3: TGTGCCAGCAGCCTACAGAGGAACACTGAAGCTTTCTTT. As protein: CASSLQRNTEAFF. Full variable domain (rest looked up from reference TRBV11-2 and TRBJ1-1): EAGVAQSPRYKIIEKRQSVAFWCNPISGHATLYWYQQILGQGPKLLIQFQNNGVVDDSQLPKDRFSAERLKGVDSTLKIQPAKLEDSAVYLCASSLQRNTEAFFGQGTRLTVV.

This clone was seen once. The J gene is TRBJ1-5, the V gene TRBV19; 7 nucleotides match TRBD1. V trimming: 5 bases; J trimming: 7 bases; junction bases outside the gene matches: 17. The germline V gene encodes CDR1 LNHDA and CDR2 SQIVND (reference sequence). CDR3 length: 17 amino acids. The CDR3: CASSPHMGTARGQPQHF. In DNA form, the CDR3 reads TGTGCCAGTAGTCCTCATATGGGGACAGCCAGGGGACAGCCCCAGCATTTT.

This clone showed up just a few times. The J gene is TRBJ2-4, the V gene TRBV28, with 8 bases aligning to TRBD1. This CDR3 is 14 amino acids long. With V trimmed by 6 bases and J by 5 bases, 6 bases remained unmatched. Germline V gene lookup returns CDR1 MDHEN and CDR2 SYDVKM. CDR3 sequence (DNA): TGTGCCAGCAGCTCCGGACAGGGACAAAACATTCAGTACTTC. It specifies CASSSGQGQNIQYF.

This clone came up once. The chain links TRBV27 to TRBJ2-7, with 7 bases matching TRBD1. The germline V gene encodes CDR1 MNHEY and CDR2 SMNVEV (reference sequence). Losses at the gene ends were 6 bases for V and 1 base for J; bases not matched to a gene: 9. The CDR3 length is 15 residues. Here the CDR3 reads CASSPGQVGSYEQYF. The CDR3 nucleotides are TGTGCCAGCAGCCCCGGACAGGTGGGATCCTACGAGCAGTACTTC.

This chain joins TRBV27 and TRBJ1-1; 7 nucleotides line up with TRBD1. After removal of 5 bases from V and 0 bases from J, the junction contained 9 bases not matched to a gene. The CDR3 covers 16 residues. Per the germline V gene, CDR1 is MNHEY and CDR2 is SMNVEV (reference sequence). The CDR3 coding sequence is TGTGCCAGCAGTCTCCTGGGACAGACCATGAACACTGAAGCTTTCTTT. Translation gives CASSLLGQTMNTEAFF.